Detailed here is one T cell receptor beta chain. The CDR3 is made up of 11 amino acids. Trimming took 5 bases from V and 1 from J, leaving 3 bases between them. The method was immunoSEQ multiplex PCR; TCRdb's version includes in-frame clones alone and lacks a portion of them. This sample has about 200,000 clones, with around 80% found just once. This sample stems from a study of blood T cell repertoires in COVID-19. The chain carries TRBV12-3 or TRBV12-4 and TRBJ2-7; D is uncertain. This TCR was sampled from a man in his 60s with acute or convalescent COVID-19. Sequencing was done on a sample of peripheral blood. Here the CDR3 DNA reads TGTGCCAGCAGTGAGTCCTACGAGCAGTACTTC. This encodes CASSESYEQYF.